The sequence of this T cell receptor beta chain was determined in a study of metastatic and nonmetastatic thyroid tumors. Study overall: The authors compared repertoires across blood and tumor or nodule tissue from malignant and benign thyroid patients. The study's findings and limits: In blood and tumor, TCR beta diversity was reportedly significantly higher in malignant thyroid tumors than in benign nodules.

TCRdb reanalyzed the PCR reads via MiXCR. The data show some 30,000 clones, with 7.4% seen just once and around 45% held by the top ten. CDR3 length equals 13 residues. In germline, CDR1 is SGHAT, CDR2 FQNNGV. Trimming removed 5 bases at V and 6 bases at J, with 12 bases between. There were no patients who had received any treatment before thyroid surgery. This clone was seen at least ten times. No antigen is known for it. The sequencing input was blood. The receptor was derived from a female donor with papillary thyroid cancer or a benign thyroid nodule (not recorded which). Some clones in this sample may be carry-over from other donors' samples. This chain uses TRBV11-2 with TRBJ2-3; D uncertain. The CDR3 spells CASSTYVVDTQYF. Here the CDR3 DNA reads TGTGCCAGCAGCACGTACGTCGTGGATACGCAGTATTTT.